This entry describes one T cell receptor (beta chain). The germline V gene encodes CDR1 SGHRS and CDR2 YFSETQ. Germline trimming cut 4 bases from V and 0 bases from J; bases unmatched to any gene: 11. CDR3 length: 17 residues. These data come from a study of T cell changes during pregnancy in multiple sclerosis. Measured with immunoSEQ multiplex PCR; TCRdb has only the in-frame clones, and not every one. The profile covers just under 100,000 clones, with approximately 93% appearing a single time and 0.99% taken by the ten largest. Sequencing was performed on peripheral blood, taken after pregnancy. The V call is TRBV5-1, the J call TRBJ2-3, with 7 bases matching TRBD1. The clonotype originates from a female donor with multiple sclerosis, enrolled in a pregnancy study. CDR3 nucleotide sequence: TGCGCCAGCAGCCCGGGCCACCGGGACAGAAGCACAGATACGCAGTATTTT. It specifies CASSPGHRDRSTDTQYF. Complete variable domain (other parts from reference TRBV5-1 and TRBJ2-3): KAGVTQTPRYLIKTRGQQVTLSCSPISGHRSVSWYQQTPGQGLQFLFEYFSETQRNKGNFPGRFSGRQFSNSRSEMNVSTLELGDSALYLCASSPGHRDRSTDTQYFGPGTRLTVL.